The clone carrying this TCR beta chain appeared a single time. The sample comes from a study of T-cell memory formation after mild COVID-19. TCRdb re-called the 5' RACE reads with MiXCR, one entry per CDR3 protein. The sample has about 310,000 distinct CDR3 sequences, 15% to 20% seen once. The V end lost 4 bases, the J end lost 7 bases, and 3 bases lay between the germline ends. The CDR3 is 10 amino acids. Germline loops: CDR1 MNHNS, CDR2 SASEGT. This TCR was recovered from a man younger than 35 who had mild COVID-19 (a few samples of this study predate the infection). Cell type and time point are not known. The sequenced sample was PBMCs or a T cell subset sorted from them (not recorded which). The chain uses TRBV6-1 and TRBJ2-3; D unresolved. CDR3 nucleotides: TGTGCCAGCAGTGGGTATACGCAGTATTTT. This sequence encodes CASSGYTQYF.